Listed below are T cell receptor beta chains from one sample, sequenced in a study of cytomegalovirus exposure and HLA in healthy donors. TCRdb's copy holds only in-frame clones and misses some; the assay was immunoSEQ multiplex PCR. The sample yields some 150,000 clones, approximately 80% seen once. The sample comprised PBMCs. The receptors originated from a woman aged 25 to 39 in good health and CMV-seropositive. The CDR3 runs from the conserved cysteine through the conserved F or W. A D gene is named only where the DNA matches it firmly. A clone size is listed for some rows: how often the clone was seen (once, few, many), or a class if it is expanded.

abundance,j_gene,len,v_gene,d_gene,CDR3aa,CDR3nt
-,TRBJ1-2,13,TRBV5-4,TRBD1,CASTLTGGGGYTF,TGTGCCAGCACCCTGACAGGGGGTGGGGGCTACACCTTC
-,TRBJ1-6,15,TRBV18,TRBD1,CASSPRTGEDSPLHF,TGTGCCAGCTCACCTCGGACAGGGGAGGACTCACCCCTCCACTTT
once,TRBJ1-2,14,TRBV6-1,-,CASSAGQLVRGYTF,TGTGCCAGCAGTGCCGGACAGTTGGTTCGTGGCTACACCTTC
-,TRBJ2-7,16,TRBV5-1,TRBD2,CASSLLAGGPGYEQYF,TGCGCCAGCAGCTTATTAGCGGGGGGGCCGGGCTACGAGCAGTACTTC
-,TRBJ2-7,13,TRBV9,TRBD1,CASSDWTGGEQYF,TGTGCCAGCAGCGACTGGACAGGGGGCGAGCAGTACTTC
-,TRBJ1-2,16,TRBV7-9,TRBD1,CASSFGTGDSNYGYTF,TGTGCCAGCAGCTTCGGAACAGGGGATTCTAACTATGGCTACACCTTC
-,TRBJ1-3,14,TRBV9,TRBD1,CASSADRGGNTIYF,TGTGCCAGCAGCGCCGACAGGGGTGGAAACACCATATATTTT
-,TRBJ1-1,14,TRBV18,TRBD1,CASSPGTGLIGAFF,TGTGCCAGCTCACCCGGGACAGGGTTAATAGGCGCTTTCTTT
once,TRBJ1-6,15,TRBV6-1,TRBD1,CASSTRRQGNSPLHF,TGTGCCAGCAGTACCCGTCGACAGGGGAATTCACCCCTCCACTTT
-,TRBJ2-3,12,TRBV10-3,-,CATTSLTDTQYF,TGTGCCACCACGTCACTCACAGATACGCAGTATTTT
-,TRBJ1-6,15,TRBV19,-,CASADRDSYNSPLHF,TGTGCCAGTGCAGACCGGGACTCCTATAATTCACCCCTCCACTTT
-,TRBJ1-1,15,TRBV10-3,TRBD1,CAISGDRGRNTEAFF,TGTGCCATCAGTGGGGACAGGGGTCGGAACACTGAAGCTTTCTTT
-,TRBJ1-1,14,TRBV6-5,TRBD1,CASSYRQGNTEAFF,TGTGCCAGCAGTTACCGACAGGGAAACACTGAAGCTTTCTTT
-,TRBJ2-3,17,TRBV12-5,-,CASGLVLPAEGSDTQYF,TGTGCTAGTGGTTTGGTACTACCTGCGGAGGGGTCAGATACGCAGTATTTT
few,TRBJ1-1,13,TRBV2,-,CASSAGAGTEAFF,TGTGCCAGCAGTGCAGGGGCAGGCACTGAAGCTTTCTTT
-,TRBJ2-2,13,TRBV5-1,-,CASSNTRDGELFF,TGCGCCAGCAGCAACACTAGGGACGGGGAGCTGTTTTTT
-,TRBJ2-7,13,TRBV15,-,CATSREGTGGQYF,TGTGCCACCAGCAGAGAGGGCACCGGGGGGCAGTACTTC
medium-sized,TRBJ1-3,15,TRBV4-1,-,CASSRTRGGGNTIYF,TGCGCCAGCAGCCGAACCAGGGGTGGAGGAAACACCATATATTTT
-,TRBJ2-3,15,TRBV9,TRBD1,CASSPAGQGADTQYF,TGTGCCAGCAGCCCCGCGGGACAGGGGGCAGATACGCAGTATTTT
-,TRBJ2-7,15,TRBV6-1,TRBD2,CASSEAGAGGYEQYF,TGTGCCAGCAGTGAAGCGGGGGCGGGGGGCTACGAGCAGTACTTC
-,TRBJ2-7,13,TRBV7-9,-,CASSLNNPYEQYF,TGTGCCAGCAGCTTAAACAATCCCTACGAGCAGTACTTC
-,TRBJ1-4,14,TRBV27,TRBD1,CASSFSRTGGMLFF,TGTGCCAGCAGTTTCTCCCGGACAGGGGGTATGCTGTTTTTT
-,TRBJ1-6,14,TRBV15,-,CATSRGGYDSPLHF,TGTGCCACCAGCAGAGGAGGGTACGATTCACCCCTCCACTTT
-,TRBJ1-6,15,TRBV4-3,-,CASSQGRGLSSPLHF,TGCGCCAGCAGCCAAGGGCGGGGACTGTCATCACCCCTCCACTTT
-,TRBJ1-2,15,TRBV4-3,-,CASSLKETERDGYTF,TGCGCCAGCAGCCTAAAGGAGACGGAGAGAGATGGCTACACCTTC
-,TRBJ2-7,15,TRBV27,-,CASSLIRQGPDEQYF,TGTGCCAGCAGTTTAATCCGGCAGGGGCCGGACGAGCAGTACTTC
-,TRBJ1-6,15,TRBV2,TRBD1,CASWTDRTYNSPLHF,TGTGCCAGCTGGACGGACAGGACCTATAATTCACCCCTCCACTTT
-,TRBJ1-1,14,TRBV6-4,-,CASSSQGAGTEAFF,TGTGCCAGCAGTTCACAGGGAGCAGGGACTGAAGCTTTCTTT
once,TRBJ1-4,17,TRBV7-9,-,CASRLGRDTYFNEKLFF,TGTGCCAGCAGGCTAGGCCGGGACACCTACTTTAATGAAAAACTGTTTTTT
-,TRBJ1-2,15,TRBV2,TRBD1,CASSELADRVGGYTF,TGTGCCAGCAGTGAACTCGCGGACAGGGTGGGTGGCTACACCTTC
-,TRBJ1-3,15,TRBV18,TRBD1,CASSLQGFSGNTIYF,TGTGCCAGCTCCCTACAGGGGTTCTCTGGAAACACCATATATTTT
-,TRBJ2-5,15,TRBV9,TRBD2,CASSNGPSGGETQYF,TGTGCCAGCAGCAATGGGCCTAGCGGGGGGGAAACCCAGTACTTC
-,TRBJ1-2,15,TRBV6-4,-,CASTCRILQGIRYTF,TGTGCCAGCACCTGCCGAATCCTTCAGGGGATACGCTACACCTTC
-,TRBJ2-3,16,TRBV5-1,TRBD2,CASSLGGGPSTDTQYF,TGCGCCAGCAGCTTGGGCGGGGGGCCTAGCACAGATACGCAGTATTTT
-,TRBJ1-1,16,TRBV4-2,-,CASSREGGHLNTEAFF,TGTGCCAGCAGCCGCGAAGGGGGACACTTGAACACTGAAGCTTTCTTT
-,TRBJ1-1,14,TRBV5-1,-,CASSLAGSGTEAFF,TGCGCCAGCAGCTTGGCGGGGAGTGGCACTGAAGCTTTCTTT
-,TRBJ2-2,16,TRBV6-1,TRBD1,CASSAIQGSNTGELFF,TGTGCCAGCAGTGCGATACAGGGGTCAAACACCGGGGAGCTGTTTTTT
-,TRBJ1-2,12,TRBV11-2,-,CASSLSYYGYTF,TGTGCCAGCAGCCTCTCTTACTATGGCTACACCTTC
once,TRBJ2-2,17,TRBV15,TRBD1,CATSSWTGTINTGELFF,TGTGCCACCAGCAGTTGGACAGGGACAATCAACACCGGGGAGCTGTTTTTT
few,TRBJ2-7,13,TRBV6-6,TRBD2,CASSRSGGYEQYF,TGTGCCAGCAGCCGGAGCGGGGGTTACGAGCAGTACTTC
once,TRBJ2-6,16,TRBV5-5,-,CASSTTGDGGANVLTF,TGTGCCAGCAGTACGACGGGGGACGGTGGGGCCAACGTCCTGACTTTC
few,TRBJ1-1,14,TRBV30,-,CAWTGGRMNTEAFF,TGTGCCTGGACGGGGGGGCGAATGAACACTGAAGCTTTCTTT
once,TRBJ1-3,17,TRBV12-5,TRBD1,CASGLGVTGGTGNTIYF,TGTGCTAGTGGTTTGGGGGTGACAGGGGGCACTGGAAACACCATATATTTT
-,TRBJ1-2,15,TRBV29-1,-,CSVEEPQGLNYGYTF,TGCAGCGTTGAAGAACCGCAGGGGTTGAACTATGGCTACACCTTC
once,TRBJ2-3,16,TRBV7-9,TRBD2,CSSSTTSGDLTDTQYF,TGTTCCAGCAGCACGACTAGCGGGGACCTCACAGATACGCAGTATTTT
-,TRBJ1-6,13,TRBV7-2,-,CASSLGQQFTLHF,TGTGCCAGCAGCTTAGGACAGCAGTTCACCCTCCACTTT
-,TRBJ2-7,15,TRBV7-9,-,CASSFGGTLSYEQYF,TGTGCCAGCAGCTTTGGAGGGACGCTCTCCTACGAGCAGTACTTC
once,TRBJ2-6,16,TRBV7-8,-,CASSPYPHSGANVLTF,TGTGCCAGCAGCCCCTACCCCCACTCTGGGGCCAACGTCCTGACTTTC
once,TRBJ1-5,16,TRBV4-1,TRBD1,CASSPLTGGGKQPQHF,TGCGCCAGCAGCCCCTTGACAGGGGGAGGTAAACAGCCCCAGCATTTT
-,TRBJ2-3,14,TRBV7-2,TRBD1,CASSNRGKTDTQYF,TGTGCCAGCAGCAACAGGGGTAAAACAGATACGCAGTATTTT
-,TRBJ1-6,14,TRBV5-6,-,CASSLAGGNSPLHF,TGTGCCAGCAGCTTGGCCGGCGGCAATTCACCCCTCCACTTT
-,TRBJ1-2,12,TRBV19,-,CASSLWEYGYTF,TGTGCCAGTAGCCTCTGGGAGTATGGCTACACCTTC
few,TRBJ1-2,15,TRBV10-3,TRBD1,CAISGSTGRSYGYTF,TGTGCCATCAGTGGGTCGACAGGGAGGTCCTATGGCTACACCTTC
-,TRBJ2-5,14,TRBV2,-,CASSDEGEQETQYF,TGTGCCAGCAGTGATGAGGGGGAACAAGAGACCCAGTACTTC
-,TRBJ1-6,15,TRBV2,-,CASSGQWGDYSPLHF,TGTGCCAGCAGTGGTCAGTGGGGCGATTATTCACCCCTCCACTTT
once,TRBJ2-1,18,TRBV7-2,TRBD2,CASSRRTSGGMGYNEQFF,TGTGCCAGCAGCCGCAGGACTAGCGGGGGCATGGGCTACAATGAGCAGTTCTTC
-,TRBJ1-1,18,TRBV7-3,TRBD1,CASSLLLGTGTLNTEAFF,TGTGCCAGCAGCTTATTATTGGGGACAGGGACGTTGAACACTGAAGCTTTCTTT
-,TRBJ1-1,15,TRBV4-2,-,CASSQEGGVGTEAFF,TGTGCCAGCAGCCAAGAAGGAGGGGTGGGCACTGAAGCTTTCTTT